These 26 T cell receptor beta chains were sequenced from one sample in a study of T cell responses to AZD1222 COVID-19 vaccine. TCRdb's copy holds only in-frame clones and misses some; the assay was immunoSEQ multiplex PCR. Among about 140,000 clones listed, over 85% were seen once. Sequencing was performed on peripheral blood, taken on day 0 of AZD1222 vaccination. The receptors derive from an adult in good health.

The table lists this clone with a few counts. The rearrangement joins TRBV4-1 to TRBJ2-5; D call uncertain. With 0 bases removed from V and 2 bases from J, the gap between germline ends came to 7 bases. This CDR3 spans 14 amino acids. Germline CDR1 MGHRA, CDR2 YSYEKL. Here the CDR3 DNA reads TGCGCCAGCAGCCAAGAATCACAGCAAGAGACCCAGTACTTC. Protein sequence: CASSQESQQETQYF.

The J gene is TRBJ2-5, the V gene TRBV5-6; D may correspond to TRBD1 or TRBD2 (5 bases each). The V and J ends lost 2 bases and 1 base respectively, with 12 bases between them. The CDR3 is made up of 15 amino acids. In germline, CDR1 is SGHDT, CDR2 YYEEEE. The CDR3 loop reads CASSLKGRPQETQYF. The CDR3 coding sequence is TGTGCCAGCAGCTTAAAGGGACGCCCCCAAGAGACCCAGTACTTC.

This chain links TRBV11-3 with TRBJ2-2; D is uncertain. V was trimmed by 3 bases and J by 6 bases, leaving 8 bases between them. CDR3 length: 13 amino acids. Germline CDR1 reads SGHNT; CDR2 reads YENEEA. The CDR3 DNA reads as TGTGCCAGCAGCTTGTCTGTCCCCGGGGAGCTGTTTTTT. Protein: CASSLSVPGELFF.

CDR3 sequence: CATSRGGTGRGELFF. The DNA for the CDR3 is TGTGCCACCAGCAGAGGGGGAACAGGCCGGGGGGAGCTGTTTTTT. V usage is TRBV15 and J usage is TRBJ2-2; a possible D gene is TRBD1 (5 bases). There are 15 residues in the CDR3. The V end was cut by 1 base, the J end by 8 bases, with 14 bases between. Germline values: CDR1 LNHNV, CDR2 YYDKDF (reference sequence).

In regard to this clone: The same CDR3 also results from other DNA sequences found in this sample. V and J are TRBV3-1 (or the pseudogene TRBV3-2) and TRBJ1-4, with TRBD1 as a possible D gene (5 bases). Germline CDR1 and CDR2: LGHDT and YNNKEL (reference sequence). The CDR3 spans 14 residues. V was shortened by 3 bases and J by 1 base, with 6 bases between the two germline ends. The CDR3 bases are TGTGCCAGCAGCCAGAGGGGAACTAATGAAAAACTGTTTTTT. Protein sequence: CASSQRGTNEKLFF.

The chain employs TRBV11-2 and TRBJ2-7, with 7 bases matching TRBD1. Per germline, CDR1 SGHAT and CDR2 FQNNGV. V shed 4 bases and J 2 bases; nucleotides not matched to a gene: 11. This CDR3 contains 16 residues. The CDR3 sequence is CASSSAWGQSTYEQYF. The CDR3 DNA reads TGTGCCAGCAGCTCCGCTTGGGGACAGTCAACCTACGAGCAGTACTTC.

The V and J genes are TRBV18 and TRBJ1-4; 7 positions match TRBD1. CDR3 length: 14 amino acids. The J segment lost 7 bases and the V segment lost 1 base, leaving 3 bases of the junction unmatched. CDR1 is KGHSH, CDR2 LQKENI, per germline. CDR3 amino acids: CASSPRQGGEKLFF. CDR3 DNA: TGTGCCAGCTCACCACGACAGGGTGGTGAAAAACTGTTTTTT.

The chain joins TRBV20-1 to TRBJ2-3; D not resolved. Germline V gene data show CDR1 as DFQATT and CDR2 as SNEGSKA (reference sequence). V lost 5 bases and J 4 bases, leaving 7 bases between the germline ends. The CDR3 contains 11 residues. CDR3 nucleotide sequence: TGCAGTGCTCCCCTATCAGATACGCAGTATTTT. Translated, it gives CSAPLSDTQYF.

The V and J genes are TRBV10-1 and TRBJ1-1, with TRBD1 matching 10 bases. The junction had 9 bases not matched to a gene; V was cut back by 9 bases and J by 2 bases. CDR3 size: 15 residues. CDR1 and CDR2 from the germline V gene are WNHNN and SYGVQD (reference sequence). The CDR3 reads CARTPGQGTNTEAFF. The CDR3 coding sequence is TGCGCCAGGACTCCGGGACAGGGGACTAACACTGAAGCTTTCTTT.

The genes are TRBV24-1 and TRBJ2-3; 7 nucleotides align to TRBD1. This CDR3 comprises 16 residues. The germline CDR1 and CDR2 sequences are KGHDR and SFDVKD. With V trimmed by 1 base and J by 2 bases, 5 bases remained unmatched. CDR3 amino acids: CATSDFVTGATDTQYF. In DNA form, the CDR3 reads TGTGCCACCAGTGATTTTGTAACAGGGGCCACAGATACGCAGTATTTT.

This chain links TRBV6-1 with TRBJ2-3; D not certain. The CDR3 consists of 17 residues. Germline assignment: CDR1 MNHNS and CDR2 SASEGT. V lost 4 bases and J 4 bases, leaving 21 bases between the germline ends. The CDR3 loop reads CASSVVRYRVTSDTQYF. In DNA form, the CDR3 reads TGTGCCAGCAGTGTTGTGCGCTACCGAGTAACCTCAGATACGCAGTATTTT.

This sequence joins TRBV18 and TRBJ1-1; TRBD1 is a possible D gene (5 bases). Germline CDR1 and CDR2: KGHSH and LQKENI. This CDR3 is built from 15 residues. Trimming pared 3 bases from V and 1 base from J, leaving 12 bases between. The DNA for the CDR3 is TGTGCCAGCTCACCTTTACAGGACTCGAACACTGAAGCTTTCTTT. It yields the protein CASSPLQDSNTEAFF.

The V gene is TRBV11-3, the J gene TRBJ2-1; D is possibly TRBD2 (5 bases). The CDR3 runs 13 residues. V was pared by 4 bases and J by 6 bases, with 10 bases between. Germline CDR1 and CDR2: SGHNT and YENEEA. This chain's CDR3 is CASSSSTTNEQFF. CDR3 DNA: TGTGCCAGCAGCTCCTCGACTACCAATGAGCAGTTCTTC.

The V call is TRBV6-1, the J call TRBJ2-3, with D uncertain. Germline-derived CDR1 and CDR2 are MNHNS and SASEGT. The CDR3 runs to 17 residues. Between the trimmed V and J ends, which lost 2 bases and 2 bases, there was a span of 17 bases. The CDR3 region is CASSEFGTTLITDTQYF. The CDR3 nucleotides are TGTGCCAGCAGTGAATTTGGCACGACATTAATCACAGATACGCAGTATTTT.

CDR3 residues: CASSLLRGPYGYTF. The DNA of the CDR3 is TGTGCCAGCAGTTTATTGAGGGGCCCCTATGGCTACACCTTC. The chain couples TRBV28 to TRBJ1-2; tentatively, D is TRBD1 (5 bases). Trimming removed 1 base at V and 4 bases at J, with 10 bases between. This CDR3 spans 14 amino acids. Germline assignment: CDR1 MDHEN and CDR2 SYDVKM.

The chain couples TRBV3-1 (or the pseudogene TRBV3-2) to TRBJ2-3, with 11 bases matching TRBD2. Germline V CDR1 and CDR2: LGHDT, YNNKEL (reference sequence). The CDR3 is made up of 14 amino acids. V lost 2 bases, J lost 5 bases, and 0 bases stayed unmatched. The CDR3 protein is CASSQLAGGDTQYF. The CDR3 DNA follows: TGTGCCAGCAGCCAACTAGCGGGAGGAGATACGCAGTATTTT.

The V call is TRBV19, the J call TRBJ2-3; D gene uncertain. Between the trimmed V and J ends, which lost 3 bases and 4 bases, there was a span of 14 bases. The CDR3 sequence is 15 residues long. From germline, CDR1 is LNHDA and CDR2 SQIVND (reference sequence). The CDR3 sequence: CASSIHPTLADTQYF. CDR3 DNA: TGTGCCAGTAGTATTCACCCCACGCTCGCAGATACGCAGTATTTT.

The chain has TRBV15 and TRBJ1-5; 8 bases fit TRBD1. V shed 5 bases, J shed 5 bases, and the junction held 14 bases outside the gene matches. Germline assignment: CDR1 LNHNV and CDR2 YYDKDF (reference sequence). The CDR3 runs 17 residues. For the CDR3, the DNA is TGTGCCACCAGCTCCCCCCTACAGGGGGGATACCATCAGCCCCAGCATTTT. It codes for CATSSPLQGGYHQPQHF.

V and J are TRBV29-1 and TRBJ1-3, with unresolved D. This CDR3 spans 12 amino acids. Germline V gene sequence: CDR1 SQVTM, CDR2 ANQGSEA. The V and J ends lost 6 bases and 2 bases respectively, with 8 bases between them. The CDR3 spells CSVWSTGNTIYF. For the CDR3, the DNA is TGCAGCGTCTGGTCTACTGGAAACACCATATATTTT.

The chain employs TRBV4-1 and TRBJ1-3; tentative D call: TRBD1 (5 bases). CDR1 is MGHRA, CDR2 YSYEKL, per germline. The CDR3 extends over 16 amino acids. V lost 4 bases to trimming and J lost 0 bases, with 13 bases between them. This CDR3 is CASSPTTGRSGNTIYF. The CDR3 nucleotides read TGCGCCAGCAGCCCCACCACAGGTCGCTCTGGAAACACCATATATTTT.

This clone was detected once. This rearrangement joins TRBV10-3 to TRBJ1-2; possible D gene TRBD1, 6 bases. This CDR3 comprises 14 residues. Trimming pared 4 bases from V and 6 bases from J, leaving 15 bases between. CDR1 and CDR2 from the germline V gene are ENHRY and SYGVKD. CDR3 protein: CAISVGAAGHGYTF. The CDR3 nucleotides are TGTGCCATCAGTGTGGGGGCAGCCGGTCATGGCTACACCTTC.

This chain uses TRBV7-8 with TRBJ2-7; D uncertain. The ends were cut back, 0 bases at V and 3 bases at J, with 6 bases in the middle. Germline values: CDR1 SGHVS, CDR2 FQNEAQ. This CDR3 comprises 13 residues. This chain's CDR3 is CASSLAGIYEQYF. The CDR3 DNA reads TGTGCCAGCAGCTTAGCGGGAATCTACGAGCAGTACTTC.

This CDR3 reads CASLPPGAYGYGYTF. CDR3 in DNA: TGTGCCAGCTTACCCCCGGGGGCGTACGGGTATGGCTACACCTTC. This chain connects TRBV7-9 to TRBJ1-2; maybe TRBD1 (6 bases). Trimming left V 8 bases short and J 5 bases short, with 21 bases between. CDR1 and CDR2 (germline): SEHNR, FQNEAQ (reference sequence). This CDR3 has 15 amino acids.

The rearrangement joins TRBV6-6 to TRBJ1-4, with no clear D. Germline CDR1 is MNHNY and CDR2 is SVGAGI (reference sequence). V was cut by 6 bases and J by 1 base, with 9 bases left in between. This CDR3 comprises 14 residues. CDR3 DNA: TGTGCCAGCAGGGCCTTCGGAACTAATGAAAAACTGTTTTTT. Its protein product is CASRAFGTNEKLFF.

The chain links TRBV28 to TRBJ1-1; D is ambiguous. Trimming removed 5 bases at V and 1 base at J, with 2 bases between. This CDR3 has 11 residues. CDR1 is MDHEN and CDR2 is SYDVKM in the germline V gene. For the CDR3, the DNA is TGTGCCAGCAGTGGGAACACTGAAGCTTTCTTT. This translates into CASSGNTEAFF.

The rearrangement joins TRBV5-4 to TRBJ1-5, with 9 bases aligning to TRBD1. The length of the CDR3 is 17 residues. The germline V gene encodes CDR1 SGHNT and CDR2 YYREEE (reference sequence). V lost 0 bases and J lost 6; bases outside the gene matches: 10. CDR3 nucleotides: TGTGCCAGCAGCTTGGTCGGGACAGGGTTCCTCAGTCAGCCCCAGCATTTT. The encoded protein is CASSLVGTGFLSQPQHF.